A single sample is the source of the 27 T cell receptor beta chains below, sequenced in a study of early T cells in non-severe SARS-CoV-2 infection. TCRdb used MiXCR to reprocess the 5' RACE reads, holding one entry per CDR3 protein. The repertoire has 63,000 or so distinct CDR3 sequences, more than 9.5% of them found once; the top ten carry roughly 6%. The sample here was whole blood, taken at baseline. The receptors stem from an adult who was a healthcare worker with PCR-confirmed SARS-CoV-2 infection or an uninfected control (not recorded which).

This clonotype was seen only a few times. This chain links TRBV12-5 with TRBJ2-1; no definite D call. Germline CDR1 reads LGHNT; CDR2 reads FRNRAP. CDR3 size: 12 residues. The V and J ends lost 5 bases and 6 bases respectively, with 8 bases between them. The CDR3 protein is CASGPASNEQFF. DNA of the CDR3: TGTGCTAGTGGTCCCGCTAGCAATGAGCAGTTCTTC.

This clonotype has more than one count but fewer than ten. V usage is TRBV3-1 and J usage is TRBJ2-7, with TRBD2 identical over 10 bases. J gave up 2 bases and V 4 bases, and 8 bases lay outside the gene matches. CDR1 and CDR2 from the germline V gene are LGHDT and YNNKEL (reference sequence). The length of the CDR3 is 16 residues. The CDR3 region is CASSLGSGLATYEQYF. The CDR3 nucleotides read TGTGCCAGCAGCCTTGGATCGGGACTAGCGACCTACGAGCAGTACTTC.

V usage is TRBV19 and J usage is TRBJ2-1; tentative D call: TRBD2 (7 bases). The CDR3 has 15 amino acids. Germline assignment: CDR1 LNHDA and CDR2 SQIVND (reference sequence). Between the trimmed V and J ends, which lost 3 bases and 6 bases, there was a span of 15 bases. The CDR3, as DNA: TGTGCCAGTAGTATCAGGGGAGGGGTCGGCAATGAGCAGTTCTTC. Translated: CASSIRGGVGNEQFF.

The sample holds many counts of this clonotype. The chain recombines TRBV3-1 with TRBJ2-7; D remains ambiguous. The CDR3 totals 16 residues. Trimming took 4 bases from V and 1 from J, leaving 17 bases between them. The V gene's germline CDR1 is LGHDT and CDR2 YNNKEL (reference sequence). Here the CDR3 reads CASSPASDHPSYEQYF. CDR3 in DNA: TGTGCCAGCAGCCCGGCATCTGACCACCCTTCCTACGAGCAGTACTTC.

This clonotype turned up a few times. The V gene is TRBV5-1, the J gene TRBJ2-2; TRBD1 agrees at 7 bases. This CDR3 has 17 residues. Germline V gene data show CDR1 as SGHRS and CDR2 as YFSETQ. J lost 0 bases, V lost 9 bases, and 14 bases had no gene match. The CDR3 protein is CATTKSPGQTNTGELFF. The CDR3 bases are TGCGCCACCACGAAGAGCCCGGGACAGACGAACACCGGGGAGCTGTTTTTT.

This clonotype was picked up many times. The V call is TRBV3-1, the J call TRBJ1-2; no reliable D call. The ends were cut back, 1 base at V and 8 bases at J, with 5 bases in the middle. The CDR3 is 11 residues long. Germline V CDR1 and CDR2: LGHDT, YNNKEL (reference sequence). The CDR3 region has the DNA TGTGCCAGCAGCCAAGGATACGGCTACACCTTC. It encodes CASSQGYGYTF.

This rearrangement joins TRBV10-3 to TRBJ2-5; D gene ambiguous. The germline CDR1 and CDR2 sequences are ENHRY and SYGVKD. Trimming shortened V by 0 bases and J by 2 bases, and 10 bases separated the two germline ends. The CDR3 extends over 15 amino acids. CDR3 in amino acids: CAISESGSHQETQYF. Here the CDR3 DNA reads TGTGCCATCAGTGAGTCGGGCAGCCATCAAGAGACCCAGTACTTC.

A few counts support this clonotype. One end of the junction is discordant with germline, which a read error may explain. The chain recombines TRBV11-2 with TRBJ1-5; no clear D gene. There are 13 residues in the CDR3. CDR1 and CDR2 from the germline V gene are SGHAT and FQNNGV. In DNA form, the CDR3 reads TGTGCCAGCAGCCTAGAAAACAATCAGCCCCAGCATTTT. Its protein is CASSLENNQPQHF. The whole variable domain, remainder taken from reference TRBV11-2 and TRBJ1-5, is EAGVAQSPRYKIIEKRQSVAFWCNPISGHATLYWYQQILGQGPKLLIQFQNNGVVDDSQLPKDRFSAERLKGVDSTLKIQPAKLEDSAVYLCASSLENNQPQHFGDGTRLSIL.

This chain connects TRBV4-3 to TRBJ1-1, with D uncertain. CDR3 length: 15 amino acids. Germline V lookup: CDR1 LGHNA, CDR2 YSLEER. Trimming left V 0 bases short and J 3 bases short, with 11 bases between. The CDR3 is CASSQDFYGDTEAFF. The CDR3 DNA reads TGCGCCAGCAGCCAAGACTTCTACGGGGACACTGAAGCTTTCTTT.

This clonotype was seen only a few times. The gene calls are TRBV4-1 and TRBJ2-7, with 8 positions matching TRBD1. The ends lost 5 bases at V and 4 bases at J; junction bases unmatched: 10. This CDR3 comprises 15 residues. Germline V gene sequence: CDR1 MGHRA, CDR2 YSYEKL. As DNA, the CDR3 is TGCGCCAGCAGCGTTCGACAGGGGACAGATTACGAGCAGTACTTC. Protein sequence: CASSVRQGTDYEQYF.

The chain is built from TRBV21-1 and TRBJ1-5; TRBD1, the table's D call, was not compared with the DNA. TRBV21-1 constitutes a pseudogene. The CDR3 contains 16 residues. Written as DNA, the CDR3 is TGTGCCAGCAGCAAAAAGGGGGGACGGAACAATCAGCCCCAGCATTTT. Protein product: CASSKKGGRNNQPQHF.

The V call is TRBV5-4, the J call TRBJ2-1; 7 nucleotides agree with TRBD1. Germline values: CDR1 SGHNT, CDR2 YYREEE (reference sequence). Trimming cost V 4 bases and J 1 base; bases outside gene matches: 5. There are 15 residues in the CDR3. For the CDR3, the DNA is TGTGCCAGCAGCCCTACAGGGGATTCCTACAATGAGCAGTTCTTC. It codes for CASSPTGDSYNEQFF.

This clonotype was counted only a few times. Here the CDR3 DNA reads TGCAGCGTTGAACAGGCGGACAGAGATGGCTACACCTTC. Residues: CSVEQADRDGYTF. This chain uses TRBV29-1 with TRBJ1-2, with D maybe TRBD1 (6 bases). With 2 bases removed from V and 6 bases from J, the gap between germline ends came to 13 bases. The CDR3 contains 13 residues. Germline-derived CDR1 and CDR2 are SQVTM and ANQGSEA. The full variable domain, rest sourced from reference TRBV29-1 and TRBJ1-2, is SAVISQKPSRDICQRGTSLTIQCQVDSQVTMMFWYRQQPGQSLTLIATANQGSEATYESGFVIDKFPISRPNLTFSTLTVSNMSPEDSSIYLCSVEQADRDGYTFGSGTRLTVV.

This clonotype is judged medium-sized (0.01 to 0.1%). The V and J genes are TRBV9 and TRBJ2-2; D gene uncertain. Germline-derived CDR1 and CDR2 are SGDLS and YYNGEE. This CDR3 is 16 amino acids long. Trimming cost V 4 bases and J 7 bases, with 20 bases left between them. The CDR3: CASSSPTTPSDGELFF. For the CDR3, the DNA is TGTGCCAGCAGCTCCCCTACTACTCCTAGTGACGGGGAGCTGTTTTTT.

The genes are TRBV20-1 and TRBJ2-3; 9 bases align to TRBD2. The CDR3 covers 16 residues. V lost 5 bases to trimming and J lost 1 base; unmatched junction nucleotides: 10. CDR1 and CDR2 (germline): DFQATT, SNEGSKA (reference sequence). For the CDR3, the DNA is TGCAGTGCTCCACGGGGGGCTAGCGGGGGCACAGATACGCAGTATTTT. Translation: CSAPRGASGGTDTQYF.

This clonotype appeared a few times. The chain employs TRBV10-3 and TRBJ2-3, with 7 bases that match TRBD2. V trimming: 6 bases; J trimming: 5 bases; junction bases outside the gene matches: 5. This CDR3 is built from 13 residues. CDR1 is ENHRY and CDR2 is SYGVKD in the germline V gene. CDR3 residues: CAIRSGTGDTQYF. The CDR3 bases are TGTGCCATCAGGAGCGGGACGGGAGATACGCAGTATTTT.

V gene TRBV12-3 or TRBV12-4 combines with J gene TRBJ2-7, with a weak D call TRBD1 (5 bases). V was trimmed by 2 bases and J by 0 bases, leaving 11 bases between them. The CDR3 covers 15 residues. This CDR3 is CASSLSTESSYEQYF. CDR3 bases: TGTGCCAGCAGTTTATCGACAGAGAGCTCCTACGAGCAGTACTTC.

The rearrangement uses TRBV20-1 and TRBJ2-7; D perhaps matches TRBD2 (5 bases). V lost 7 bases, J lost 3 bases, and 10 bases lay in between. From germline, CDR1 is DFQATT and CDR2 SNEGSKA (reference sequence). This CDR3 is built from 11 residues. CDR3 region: CSVGDYYEQYF. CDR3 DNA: TGCAGTGTCGGGGATTACTACGAGCAGTACTTC.

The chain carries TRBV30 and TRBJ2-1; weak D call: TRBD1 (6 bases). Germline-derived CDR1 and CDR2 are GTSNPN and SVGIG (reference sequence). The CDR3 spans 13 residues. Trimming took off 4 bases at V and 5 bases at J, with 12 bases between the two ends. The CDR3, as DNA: TGTGCCTGGAACCCGGGACATAACAATGAGCAGTTCTTC. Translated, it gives CAWNPGHNNEQFF. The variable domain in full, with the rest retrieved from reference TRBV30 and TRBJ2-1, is SQTIHQWPATLVQPVGSPLSLECTVEGTSNPNLYWYRQAAGRGLQLLFYSVGIGQISSEVPQNLSASRPQDRQFILSSKKLLLSDSGFYLCAWNPGHNNEQFFGPGTRLTVL.

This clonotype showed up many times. CDR3 in amino acids: CASSLEQGYTEAFF. The CDR3 DNA sequence: TGTGCCAGCAGCTTAGAACAGGGGTACACTGAAGCTTTCTTT. This sequence joins TRBV7-9 and TRBJ1-1, with 7 bases that match TRBD1. The CDR3 runs to 14 residues. With V trimmed by 1 base and J by 3 bases, 2 bases remained unmatched. Germline CDR1 SEHNR, CDR2 FQNEAQ (reference sequence). The full variable domain, completed using reference TRBV7-9 and TRBJ1-1, is DTGVSQNPRHKITKRGQNVTFRCDPISEHNRLYWYRQTLGQGPEFLTYFQNEAQLEKSRLLSDRFSAERPKGSFSTLEIQRTEQGDSAMYLCASSLEQGYTEAFFGQGTRLTVV.

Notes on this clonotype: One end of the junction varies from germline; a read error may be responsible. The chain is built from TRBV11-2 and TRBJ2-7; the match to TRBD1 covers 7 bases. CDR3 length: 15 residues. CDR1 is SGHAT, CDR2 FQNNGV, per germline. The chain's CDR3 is CASRFIRDRPYEQYF. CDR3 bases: TGTGCCAGCAGGTTCATCCGGGACAGACCCTATGAGCAGTACTTC.

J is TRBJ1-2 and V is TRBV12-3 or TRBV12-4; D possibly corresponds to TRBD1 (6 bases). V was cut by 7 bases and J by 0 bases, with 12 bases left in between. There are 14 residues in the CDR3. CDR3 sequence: CASIPDSTNYGYTF. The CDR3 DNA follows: TGTGCCAGCATCCCGGACAGCACTAACTATGGCTACACCTTC.

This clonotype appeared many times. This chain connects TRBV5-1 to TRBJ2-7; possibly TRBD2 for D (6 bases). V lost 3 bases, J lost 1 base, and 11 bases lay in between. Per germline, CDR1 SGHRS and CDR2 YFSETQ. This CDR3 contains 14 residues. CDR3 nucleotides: TGCGCCAGCAGCTCAACCGGGACTTCCTACGAGCAGTACTTC. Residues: CASSSTGTSYEQYF. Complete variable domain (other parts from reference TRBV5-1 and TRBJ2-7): KAGVTQTPRYLIKTRGQQVTLSCSPISGHRSVSWYQQTPGQGLQFLFEYFSETQRNKGNFPGRFSGRQFSNSRSEMNVSTLELGDSALYLCASSSTGTSYEQYFGPGTRLTVT.

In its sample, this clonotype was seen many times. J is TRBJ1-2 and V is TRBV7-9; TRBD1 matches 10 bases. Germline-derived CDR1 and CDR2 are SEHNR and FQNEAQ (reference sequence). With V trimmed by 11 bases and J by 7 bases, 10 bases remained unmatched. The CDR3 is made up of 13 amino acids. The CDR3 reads CAGDRGSTSGYTF. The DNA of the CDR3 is TGTGCCGGGGACAGGGGATCAACGAGTGGCTACACCTTC.

The DNA for the CDR3 is TGTGCCAGCAGTGAAAACAGGGCGGACGAGCAGTACTTC. Translation: CASSENRADEQYF. The chain couples TRBV2 to TRBJ2-7; TRBD1 is a possible D gene (6 bases). Germline lookup yields CDR1 SNHLY and CDR2 FYNNEI. The CDR3 runs 13 residues. V lost 2 bases and J 5 bases, leaving 10 bases between the germline ends. Drawing the rest from reference TRBV2 and TRBJ2-7, the complete variable domain is EPEVTQTPSHQVTQMGQEVILRCVPISNHLYFYWYRQILGQKVEFLVSFYNNEISEKSEIFDDQFSVERPDGSNFTLKIRSTKLEDSAMYFCASSENRADEQYFGPGTRLTVT.

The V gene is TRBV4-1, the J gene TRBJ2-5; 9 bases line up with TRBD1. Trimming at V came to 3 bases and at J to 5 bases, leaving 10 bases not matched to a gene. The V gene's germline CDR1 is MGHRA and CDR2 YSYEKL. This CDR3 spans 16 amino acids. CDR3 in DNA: TGCGCCAGCAGCCATCCAGACAGGGGGTTTGGCGAGACCCAGTACTTC. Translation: CASSHPDRGFGETQYF.

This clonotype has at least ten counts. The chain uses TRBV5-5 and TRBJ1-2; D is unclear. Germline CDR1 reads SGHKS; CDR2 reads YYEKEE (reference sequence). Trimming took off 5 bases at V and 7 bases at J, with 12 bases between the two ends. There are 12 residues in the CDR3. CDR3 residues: CASSSYTSGYTF. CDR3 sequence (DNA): TGTGCCAGCAGTTCATACACGAGTGGCTACACCTTC. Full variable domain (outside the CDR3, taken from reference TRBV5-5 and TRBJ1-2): DAGVTQSPTHLIKTRGQQVTLRCSPISGHKSVSWYQQVLGQGPQFIFQYYEKEERGRGNFPDRFSARQFPNYSSELNVNALLLGDSALYLCASSSYTSGYTFGSGTRLTVV.